The rows below give T cell receptor beta chains drawn from one sample of a study of blood T cell repertoires in COVID-19. Sequencing was performed with immunoSEQ multiplex PCR; in TCRdb, only in-frame clones are kept and a portion is missing. The sample has 450,000 to 500,000 clones; 70% to 90% are singletons. The source material was peripheral blood. Every receptor here comes from a human donor in a cohort sampled during active COVID-19. Both conserved end residues are part of each CDR3. The D gene is left open where the match is weak. A clone size is listed for some rows: how often the clone was seen (once, few, many), or a class if it is expanded.

J,D,size,V,DNA,CDR3
TRBJ1-2,TRBD1,NA,TRBV3-1/TRBV3-2,TGTGCCAGCAGCCCCATTTGGACAGGGTACTATGGCTACACCTTC,CASSPIWTGYYGYTF
TRBJ2-3,TRBD2,NA,TRBV28,TGTGCCAGCTTTTATTCGGGAGGAGGGGATACGCAGTATTTT,CASFYSGGGDTQYF
TRBJ2-7,TRBD2,NA,TRBV3-1/TRBV3-2,TGTGCCAGCAGCCAAGAAGCGGGAGCCCCCCCCTCCGAGCAGTACTTC,CASSQEAGAPPSEQYF
TRBJ1-1,TRBD1,NA,TRBV6-1,TGTGCCAGCAGTGAACCTGGGACAGGGTTTGCTTTCTTT,CASSEPGTGFAFF
TRBJ2-1,TRBD2,NA,TRBV7-3,TGTGCCAGCAGCTCCCCTAGCGGGGGAAGGCATGAGCAGTTCTTC,CASSSPSGGRHEQFF
TRBJ2-1,NA,NA,TRBV4-3,TGCGCCAGCAGCCAAGAATTAGAGGGAGTAGGGTTCTTC,CASSQELEGVGFF
TRBJ2-5,NA,NA,TRBV6-1,TGTGCCAGCAGTGAAGTCGACCGGGGTACTCAGTACTTC,CASSEVDRGTQYF
TRBJ1-1,NA,NA,TRBV19,TGTGCCAGTAGTGGGGGGGAAAACACTGAAGCTTTCTTT,CASSGGENTEAFF
TRBJ2-5,TRBD2,NA,TRBV7-2,TGTGCCAGCAGCCCATTGTGGCCTAGCGGGAAACAAGAGACCCAGTACTTC,CASSPLWPSGKQETQYF
TRBJ1-2,NA,NA,TRBV6-2/TRBV6-3,TGTGCCAGCAGCCCGACTGGCGGGGGGAGAGGCTACACCTTC,CASSPTGGGRGYTF
TRBJ2-5,TRBD2,few,TRBV5-1,TGCGCCAGCAACACAATAGCGGGAGCGGGGGAGACCCAGTACTTC,CASNTIAGAGETQYF
TRBJ2-1,TRBD2,NA,TRBV27,TGTGCCAGCAGTTTGGTCCTAGCGGTTAGTTCGGTGCAGTTCTTC,CASSLVLAVSSVQFF
TRBJ2-1,TRBD1,NA,TRBV9,TGTGCCAGCAGCGTAGACCCGGGACAGGGAGAAGTAAGCGAGCAGTTCTTC,CASSVDPGQGEVSEQFF
TRBJ2-1,NA,NA,TRBV14,TGTGCCAGCGGGGAGGTGGGTGTGGACAATGAGCAGTTCTTC,CASGEVGVDNEQFF
TRBJ2-5,TRBD1,NA,TRBV30,TGTGCCTGGAGTCGCGGGACAGGGGATCAAGAGACCCAGTACTTC,CAWSRGTGDQETQYF
TRBJ1-4,TRBD1,NA,TRBV19,TGTGCCAGTAGTCCCTACAGGGGCTCCGACCTAAGGCTGTTTTTT,CASSPYRGSDLRLFF
TRBJ1-2,TRBD1,NA,TRBV6-5,TGTGCCAGCAGCGTGGACAGGGCCTCTGGCTACACCTTC,CASSVDRASGYTF
TRBJ2-5,NA,NA,TRBV3-1/TRBV3-2,TGTGCCAGCAGCCAAGAAGCTAGCATGGGGACCCAGTACTTC,CASSQEASMGTQYF
TRBJ2-1,TRBD2,NA,TRBV2,TGTGCCAGCAGTGAGGGAGGGATAGGGATCGATGAGCAGTTCTTC,CASSEGGIGIDEQFF
TRBJ2-3,TRBD2,NA,TRBV5-1,TGCGCCAGCCGCGCTGAGCGGGGTACAGATACGCAGTATTTT,CASRAERGTDTQYF
TRBJ1-6,NA,NA,TRBV28,TGTGCCAGCAGTTTAACGTCAGGGAGGTCACCCCTCCACTTT,CASSLTSGRSPLHF
TRBJ2-3,NA,NA,TRBV4-3,TGCGCCAGCAGCCAAGATCCGGGAGCCGCCGGAGACACAGATACGCAGTATTTT,CASSQDPGAAGDTDTQYF
TRBJ2-1,TRBD2,NA,TRBV7-2,TGTGCCAGCAGCTCCATCCGGACTAGCGGGAGGGAAAATGAGCAGTTCTTC,CASSSIRTSGRENEQFF
TRBJ2-2,TRBD2,NA,TRBV9,TGTGCCAGCAGCCCGGGTGGCGGGAGATACACCGGGGAGCTGTTTTTT,CASSPGGGRYTGELFF
TRBJ1-2,TRBD1,NA,TRBV6-1,TGTGCCAGCAGTGCGGGACAGGGCGCAGCTAACTATGGCTACACCTTC,CASSAGQGAANYGYTF
TRBJ2-2,NA,NA,TRBV2,TGTGCCAGCAGCGCGACTCGGGGAGACACCGGGGAGCTGTTTTTT,CASSATRGDTGELFF
TRBJ2-2,NA,NA,TRBV2,TGTGCCAGCAGTGTCGACCGAGGTAGTGCCGGGGAGCTGTTTTTT,CASSVDRGSAGELFF
TRBJ2-7,NA,NA,TRBV7-2,TGTGCCAGCAGCCAAAACACAGGGAGGGGCTACGAGCAGTACTTC,CASSQNTGRGYEQYF
TRBJ2-5,NA,NA,TRBV28,TGTGCCAGCAGTTACCCGGGGAGCTCGGGTGAGACCCAGTACTTC,CASSYPGSSGETQYF
TRBJ1-6,NA,NA,TRBV21-1,TGTGCCATACGACAGGCCACAAAAGAATCACCCCTCCACTTT,CAIRQATKESPLHF
TRBJ1-5,NA,NA,TRBV28,TGTGCCAGCAGTTTTATGAATCAGCCCCAGCATTTT,CASSFMNQPQHF
TRBJ2-1,NA,NA,TRBV5-4,TGTGCCGCTACCCAGGGGAATAGCCCTTACAATGAGCAGTTCTTC,CAATQGNSPYNEQFF
TRBJ2-2,NA,NA,TRBV7-2,TGTGCCAGCAGCTTAATTGGGCAAAAAACCGGGGAGCTGTTTTTT,CASSLIGQKTGELFF
TRBJ2-1,TRBD2,NA,TRBV19,TGTGCCAGTAGTAGCGGACTAGCGGGAGGTTCCATCTACAATGAGCAGTTCTTC,CASSSGLAGGSIYNEQFF
TRBJ2-2,TRBD1,NA,TRBV7-9,TGTGCCAGCAGCTCACACACCGGGACAGGGGTGACCGGGGAGCTGTTTTTT,CASSSHTGTGVTGELFF
TRBJ1-6,NA,NA,TRBV6-1,TGTGCCAGCACTGACAGTGTGTTAAGCTCCTATAATTCACCCCTCCACTTT,CASTDSVLSSYNSPLHF
TRBJ2-4,NA,NA,TRBV7-2,TGTGCCAGCAGCTTACGACAGGCCATAGCCAAAAACATTCAGTACTTC,CASSLRQAIAKNIQYF
TRBJ2-3,NA,NA,TRBV29-1,TGCAGCGGCGGTCCAGGGGAGACAGATACGCAGTATTTT,CSGGPGETDTQYF
TRBJ2-1,NA,NA,TRBV27,TGTGCCAGCAGTTTATCGGCGGCGAATTACAATGAGCAGTTCTTC,CASSLSAANYNEQFF
TRBJ1-5,NA,few,TRBV7-8,TGTGCCAGCAGCCCCGGTAATAGCAATCAGCCCCAGCATTTT,CASSPGNSNQPQHF
TRBJ2-3,NA,NA,TRBV29-1,TGCAGCGTTGAACCGACCTCGGCGGGAGATACGCAGTATTTT,CSVEPTSAGDTQYF
TRBJ1-1,TRBD1,NA,TRBV28,TGTGCCAGCAGCCCCAGGGGGCGCACGGACACTGAAGCTTTCTTT,CASSPRGRTDTEAFF
TRBJ1-2,TRBD1,NA,TRBV7-4,TGTGCCAGCAGCGGAGGGACAGTAGCTTGTGGCTACACCTTC,CASSGGTVACGYTF
TRBJ2-1,NA,few,TRBV10-3,TGTGCCATCAGTGAGTCGAAAGATAGCAATGAGCAGTTCTTC,CAISESKDSNEQFF
TRBJ2-1,TRBD2,NA,TRBV3-1/TRBV3-2,TGTGCCAGCAGCCAAGGACTAGCGGGAGCCGGAGTGTACAATGAGCAGTTCTTC,CASSQGLAGAGVYNEQFF
TRBJ1-1,TRBD1,once,TRBV18,TGTGCCAGCTCACCGTTAACGACAGGGGTGAACACTGAAGCTTTCTTT,CASSPLTTGVNTEAFF
TRBJ1-2,NA,NA,TRBV30,TGTGCCTGGGACCGCCTATTATGGGAGGGGGACCTCATATATGGCTACACCTTC,CAWDRLLWEGDLIYGYTF
TRBJ1-1,NA,NA,TRBV25-1,TGTGCCAGCAGTGCCCGACAGGAATTATCTGAAGCTTTCTTT,CASSARQELSEAFF
TRBJ1-4,TRBD1,NA,TRBV13,TGTGCCAGCAGCTTAGTGGCAGGGGGTGAAAAACTGTTTTTT,CASSLVAGGEKLFF
TRBJ1-1,TRBD1,NA,TRBV27,TGTGCCAGCAGTTTGGAGGGACAGAGAATTAACACTGAAGCTTTCTTT,CASSLEGQRINTEAFF
TRBJ1-5,NA,NA,TRBV7-9,TGTGCCAGCAGCCTCACAGGGATTGGCAATCAGCCCCAGCATTTT,CASSLTGIGNQPQHF
TRBJ1-2,NA,NA,TRBV19,TGTGCCAGTAGTATAGATCTAACCGCTAGCCGAGGAGGCTACACCTTC,CASSIDLTASRGGYTF
TRBJ2-7,TRBD2,NA,TRBV30,TGTGCCTGGAGGCGACTAGCGGGAGGTTCCTACGAGCAGTACTTC,CAWRRLAGGSYEQYF
TRBJ2-2,NA,NA,TRBV7-3,TGTGCCAGCAGCTCCCCTGGGGGGGCGGCGGACACCGGGGAGCTGTTTTTT,CASSSPGGAADTGELFF
TRBJ2-1,NA,NA,TRBV4-2,TGTGCCAGCAGCCAAACAGGGTTCTCCTACAATGAGCAGTTCTTC,CASSQTGFSYNEQFF
TRBJ2-7,NA,NA,TRBV18,TGTGCCAGCTCACGTAACGGAGGCTACGAGCAGTACTTC,CASSRNGGYEQYF
TRBJ1-4,NA,NA,TRBV9,TGTGCCAGCAGCGTAGCGGCAACTAATGAAAAACTGTTTTTT,CASSVAATNEKLFF
TRBJ2-5,NA,NA,TRBV19,TGTGCCAGTAGTACGGGGGTTCGAGGGACCCAGTACTTC,CASSTGVRGTQYF